What follows are 22 T cell receptor beta chains derived from one specimen sequenced in a study of T cells in women clearing cervical HPV infection. Sequencing used immunoSEQ multiplex PCR; TCRdb keeps in-frame clones, though not all of them. Recorded for this sample: about 48,000 clones. Sequencing was performed on blood buffy coat. The receptor set was obtained from a woman aged 18 to 75 with a cervical HPV16 infection that either progressed to CIN3+ or cleared (not recorded which).

Notes on this clone: Read data end 3 residues before the CDR3 end; the end is taken from the germline J gene. The rearrangement links TRBV19 to TRBJ2-7; tentative D call: TRBD1 (5 bases). V was clipped by 5 bases and J by 0 bases, with 17 bases between them. In germline, CDR1 is LNHDA, CDR2 SQIVND (reference sequence). This CDR3 is built from 16 residues. CDR3 amino acids: CASSANRLGPSYEQYF. Incomplete CDR3 DNA: TGTGCCAGTAGTGCGAATCGGTTGGGGCCCTCCTACGAG.

About this clone itself: The read halts 3 residues ahead of the CDR3 end, with the missing end drawn from the germline J gene. The same CDR3 is also encoded by other DNA sequences in this sample. The J gene is TRBJ2-1, the V gene TRBV18; TRBD2 aligns across 8 bases. The CDR3 totals 15 residues. V lost 0 bases and J lost 6; bases outside the gene matches: 4. The germline V gene has CDR1 KGHSH and CDR2 LQKENI. The CDR3 region is CASSPPRTSINEQFF. The covered CDR3 bases are TGTGCCAGCTCACCACCACGGACTAGCATCAATGAG.

Of note for this clone: The sequenced fragment ends 3 residues before the CDR3 boundary, so the rest is inferred from the germline J gene. The chain has TRBV5-1 and TRBJ1-1; 9 nucleotides line up with TRBD1. J was trimmed by 6 bases and V by 4 bases; bases with no gene match: 13. CDR1 and CDR2 from the germline V gene are SGHRS and YFSETQ. The CDR3 sequence is 16 residues long. The CDR3 sequence: CASSPAPGTGSSEAFF. The CDR3 DNA, read in part, is TGCGCCAGCAGCCCTGCCCCTGGGACAGGGAGCTCTGAA.

Notes on this clone: The read halts 3 residues ahead of the CDR3 end, with the missing end drawn from the germline J gene. This rearrangement joins TRBV14 to TRBJ2-2; possibly TRBD1 for D (6 bases). V lost 4 bases to trimming and J lost 7 bases, with 19 bases between them. Looked up from germline, CDR1 is SGHDN and CDR2 is FVKESK. This CDR3 comprises 16 residues. The CDR3 bases that were read are TGTGCCAGCAGCCTACAGGGCCGGGTCGTCGGCGGGGAG. Amino acids: CASSLQGRVVGGE. The whole CDR3 protein is CASSLQGRVVGGELFF. The whole variable domain, filled in from reference TRBV14 and TRBJ2-2, reads EAGVTQFPSHSVIEKGQTVTLRCDPISGHDNLYWYRRVMGKEIKFLLHFVKESKQDESGMPNNRFLAERTGGTYSTLKVQPAELEDSGVYFCASSLQGRVVGGELFFGEGSRLTVL.

As to this clone: The CDR3 end lies 3 residues beyond the end of the read and is filled in from the germline J gene. The same CDR3 is also encoded by other DNA sequences in this sample. V and J are TRBV28 and TRBJ1-4; D is uncertain. V dropped 8 bases and J dropped 3 bases, with 10 bases sitting between them. The CDR3 sequence is 13 residues long. CDR1 is MDHEN, CDR2 SYDVKM, per germline. CDR3 DNA (partial): TGTGCCAGCGTCGTGGCGGCTAATGAAAAA. Translating gives CASVVAANEK. In full, the CDR3 reads CASVVAANEKLFF.

Concerning this clone: The read ends 3 residues shy of where the CDR3 ends; the end is completed using the germline J gene. The chain combines TRBV5-4 with TRBJ2-3, with TRBD2 as a possible D gene (6 bases). CDR1 is SGHNT, CDR2 YYREEE, per germline (reference sequence). With 2 bases removed from V and 0 bases from J, the gap between germline ends came to 13 bases. CDR3 length: 16 residues. The CDR3 sequence is CASSFPRRASTDTQYF. CDR3 bases read: TGTGCCAGCAGCTTCCCCAGGAGGGCCAGCACAGATACG.

About this clone: The read terminates 3 residues before the CDR3 end, so the remaining end is supplied by the germline J gene. The chain joins TRBV30 to TRBJ2-7, with TRBD1 identical over 10 bases. CDR1 and CDR2 from the germline V gene are GTSNPN and SVGIG (reference sequence). Trimming took 2 bases from V and 4 from J; bases not matched to a gene: 5. This CDR3 has 14 residues. Partial CDR3 DNA: TGTGCCTGGAGTAGTGGACAGGGGGGATACGAG. Residues: CAWSSGQGGYE. The whole CDR3 sequence reads CAWSSGQGGYEQYF.

The CDR3 sequence: CASSVGVLAEAFF. The sequenced part of the CDR3 DNA is TGTGCCAGCAGTGTAGGGGTTCTGGCTGAA. The genes are TRBV2 and TRBJ1-1, with a weak D call TRBD1 (5 bases). Sequencing ends 3 residues short of the CDR3 end; the germline J gene provides the rest. The CDR3 runs 13 residues. V was pared by 4 bases and J by 6 bases, with 12 bases between. Germline CDR1 is SNHLY and CDR2 is FYNNEI.

Comment on this clone: The observed sequence ends 3 residues before the CDR3 terminus, with the missing tail filled in from the germline J gene. J is TRBJ2-1 and V is TRBV30; a weak D match, TRBD2 (6 bases). This CDR3 has 14 residues. The germline V gene has CDR1 GTSNPN and CDR2 SVGIG (reference sequence). The V and J ends lost 5 bases and 6 bases respectively, with 17 bases between them. CDR3 bases read: TGTGCCTGGGAGCAGCATCGGGACTTCAATGAG. It codes for CAWEQHRDFNE. The complete CDR3 protein is CAWEQHRDFNEQFF.

For this clone: The CDR3 end is not reached by the read, which stops 3 residues before it; the germline J gene fills it in. The chain recombines TRBV7-3 with TRBJ1-1; the match to TRBD1 covers 9 bases. The CDR3 length is 13 residues. The trim removed 5 bases at V and 7 bases at J, leaving 5 bases unmatched. Germline values: CDR1 SGHTA, CDR2 FQGTGA. The CDR3 is CASSGQGIGEAFF. CDR3 DNA, as far as it was read: TGTGCCAGCAGCGGACAGGGGATTGGTGAA.

Remarks on this clone: The read gets to within 3 residues of the CDR3 end, and the germline J gene fills in the rest. The V and J genes are TRBV2 and TRBJ2-3, with TRBD1 matching 9 bases. After removal of 1 base from V and 2 bases from J, the junction contained 4 bases not matched to a gene. Germline lookup yields CDR1 SNHLY and CDR2 FYNNEI. The CDR3 is 16 residues long. The CDR3: CASSEGGQGFTDTQYF. Partial CDR3 DNA: TGTGCCAGCAGTGAAGGGGGACAGGGATTCACAGATACG. The whole variable domain, filled in from reference TRBV2 and TRBJ2-3, reads EPEVTQTPSHQVTQMGQEVILRCVPISNHLYFYWYRQILGQKVEFLVSFYNNEISEKSEIFDDQFSVERPDGSNFTLKIRSTKLEDSAMYFCASSEGGQGFTDTQYFGPGTRLTVL.

As for this clone: The read ends 3 residues before the CDR3 terminus; that terminus is restored from the germline J gene. The chain is built from TRBV7-6 and TRBJ2-1; 8 bases map to TRBD2. The germline V gene has CDR1 SGHVS and CDR2 FNYEAQ. V gave up 1 base and J gave up 3 bases; unmatched junction bases: 2. CDR3 length equals 15 residues. The CDR3 spells CASSLGGTSYNEQFF. The sequenced part of the CDR3 DNA is TGTGCCAGCAGCTTAGGCGGGACTAGCTACAATGAG.

As regards this clone: The DNA ends 3 residues before the CDR3 does, and the rest of the CDR3 is filled in from the germline J gene. V is TRBV20-1 and J is TRBJ2-4; D uncertain. The germline V gene encodes CDR1 DFQATT and CDR2 SNEGSKA (reference sequence). The V end was cut by 3 bases, the J end by 0 bases, with 9 bases between. The CDR3 is 14 residues long. The CDR3 sequence: CSARSPVAKNIQYF. The CDR3 DNA, read in part, is TGCAGTGCTAGGAGCCCCGTAGCCAAAAACATT.

In regard to this clone: The read ends 3 residues before the CDR3 terminus; that terminus is restored from the germline J gene. This rearrangement joins TRBV5-1 to TRBJ2-2, with 8 nucleotides matching TRBD1. This CDR3 spans 12 amino acids. Germline loops: CDR1 SGHRS, CDR2 YFSETQ. CDR3 DNA (partial): TGCGCCAGCAGCTCCGCCGGGACAGGG. Protein: CASSSAGTG. The complete CDR3 sequence is CASSSAGTGLFF.

A note on this clone: Read coverage stops 3 residues before the CDR3 terminus; the germline J gene supplies the remainder. This chain uses TRBV7-8 with TRBJ1-6; TRBD1 agrees at 8 bases. This CDR3 is built from 14 residues. CDR1 and CDR2 from the germline V gene are SGHVS and FQNEAQ. Trimming at V came to 5 bases and at J to 8 bases, leaving 5 bases not matched to a gene. The CDR3 reads CASSPGQADSPLHF. The covered CDR3 bases are TGTGCCAGCAGCCCGGGACAGGCCGATTCACCC.

Regarding this clone: The CDR3 end falls 3 residues outside the read, so it is completed with the germline J gene. J is TRBJ1-1 and V is TRBV18; the D gene is possibly TRBD1 (6 bases). The germline gives CDR1 KGHSH, CDR2 LQKENI. Trimming left V 3 bases short and J 2 bases short, with 13 bases between. The CDR3 loop spans 15 amino acids. CDR3 DNA, as far as it was read: TGTGCCAGCTCACCGTCCGGGACACCTAACACTGAA. Encoded protein: CASSPSGTPNTE. The CDR3 reads in full as CASSPSGTPNTEAFF.

On this clone itself: The CDR3 end falls 3 residues outside the read, so it is completed with the germline J gene. The chain is built from TRBV15 and TRBJ2-1; 12 bases agree with TRBD2. This CDR3 is 18 amino acids long. Per the germline V gene, CDR1 is LNHNV and CDR2 is YYDKDF (reference sequence). V lost 0 bases and J lost 7; bases outside the gene matches: 10. The CDR3 spells CATSRDPPTSGSLNEQFF. Partial CDR3 DNA: TGTGCCACCAGCAGAGATCCCCCGACTAGCGGGAGTCTTAATGAG.

On this clone itself: The CDR3 goes on 3 residues after the read ends, and that part is filled in from the germline J gene. This sequence joins TRBV20-1 and TRBJ2-7, with D possibly matching TRBD2 (5 bases). Germline lookup yields CDR1 DFQATT and CDR2 SNEGSKA (reference sequence). This CDR3 is 15 amino acids long. The V end lost 3 bases, the J end lost 2 bases, and 17 bases lay between the germline ends. CDR3 sequence reads: CSARLHRGPAYEQYF. Partial CDR3 DNA: TGCAGTGCTAGGCTTCACAGAGGGCCAGCCTACGAG.

The CDR3 protein is CASSAPGDLTYEQYF. The part of the CDR3 DNA that was read is TGTGCCAGCAGCGCGCCGGGTGATCTTACCTACGAG. This rearrangement joins TRBV7-2 to TRBJ2-7, with no clear D. The CDR3 extends 3 residues past the end of the read, so its final part is completed from the germline J gene. The CDR3 length is 15 residues. Per the germline V gene, CDR1 is SGHTA and CDR2 is FQGNSA. V was trimmed by 5 bases and J by 2 bases, leaving 16 bases between them.

As to this clone: Read coverage stops 3 residues before the CDR3 terminus; the germline J gene supplies the remainder. The chain recombines TRBV14 with TRBJ1-1; D not certain. Germline CDR1 reads SGHDN; CDR2 reads FVKESK. This CDR3 region has 12 residues. V was shortened by 3 bases and J by 7 bases, with 9 bases between the two germline ends. CDR3: CASSQNVGEAFF. Incomplete CDR3 DNA: TGTGCCAGCAGCCAGAACGTCGGTGAA. Variable domain in full (rest from reference TRBV14 and TRBJ1-1): EAGVTQFPSHSVIEKGQTVTLRCDPISGHDNLYWYRRVMGKEIKFLLHFVKESKQDESGMPNNRFLAERTGGTYSTLKVQPAELEDSGVYFCASSQNVGEAFFGQGTRLTVV.

In the case of this clone: Read data end 3 residues before the CDR3 end; the end is taken from the germline J gene. This chain links TRBV28 with TRBJ1-4, with D tentatively TRBD1 (6 bases). The V gene lost 6 bases and the J gene lost 3 bases, with 14 bases spanning the gap. Germline CDR1 is MDHEN and CDR2 is SYDVKM. The CDR3 runs 15 residues. The CDR3 spells CASRPQGPANEKLFF. The DNA read from the CDR3 is TGTGCCAGCAGACCCCAGGGGCCAGCTAATGAAAAA.

As regards this clone: The sequence runs out 3 residues before the end of the CDR3; the remainder is reconstructed from the germline J gene. The chain uses TRBV19 and TRBJ2-7; 7 positions agree with TRBD2. After removal of 3 bases from V and 3 bases from J, the junction contained 2 bases not matched to a gene. CDR3 length: 13 residues. Germline V lookup: CDR1 LNHDA, CDR2 SQIVND (reference sequence). The CDR3 sequence: CASSMGGNYEQYF. The sequenced part of the CDR3 DNA is TGTGCCAGTAGTATGGGGGGGAACTACGAG.